These 13 T cell receptor beta chains were all obtained from the same sample, sequenced in a study of OX40 agonist ivuxolimab in advanced cancers. Clones were sequenced by immunoSEQ multiplex PCR, and TCRdb holds only the in-frame ones, with some missing. The sample comprises roughly 61,000 clones, 70% to 90% of which are singletons, and approximately 0.33% rests with the top ten. Here the sequenced sample was CD4+ or CD8+ T cells sorted from blood, taken in a trial of the OX40 agonist ivuxolimab. Source of these receptors: an adult with an advanced solid tumor such as melanoma, head and neck, liver or kidney cancer.

The gene calls are TRBV7-2 and TRBJ1-1; D not certain. Trimming took off 1 base at V and 6 bases at J, with 6 bases between the two ends. This CDR3 is 12 amino acids long. Germline V gives CDR1 SGHTA, CDR2 FQGNSA. CDR3 sequence reads: CASSLVFPEAFF. The CDR3 bases are TGTGCCAGCAGCTTAGTTTTTCCTGAAGCTTTCTTT.

The gene calls are TRBV21-1 and TRBJ1-2. TRBV21-1 is assigned pseudogene status. This CDR3 spans 14 amino acids. In DNA, the CDR3 is TGTGCCAGCAGCAAAGATGAGGGGTCCTATGGCTACACCTTC. Translation gives CASSKDEGSYGYTF.

CDR3 sequence: CASSVLGRGTTEAFF. DNA of the CDR3: TGTGCCAGCAGCGTACTAGGGAGGGGGACCACTGAAGCTTTCTTT. The chain couples TRBV9 to TRBJ1-1; a possible D gene is TRBD1 (6 bases). This CDR3 region has 15 residues. CDR1 SGDLS and CDR2 YYNGEE come from the germline V gene. V shed 1 base and J shed 4 bases, with 14 bases lying between them.

The J gene is TRBJ1-5, the V gene TRBV12-5; D ambiguous. The CDR3 has 13 amino acids. The germline gives CDR1 LGHNT, CDR2 FRNRAP. V lost 7 bases and J 4 bases, leaving 11 bases between the germline ends. CDR3 in amino acids: CASVRWGNQPQHF. For the CDR3, the DNA is TGTGCTAGTGTCCGGTGGGGTAATCAGCCCCAGCATTTT.

This chain connects TRBV10-3 to TRBJ2-5; the match to TRBD2 covers 8 bases. Trimming removed 8 bases from V and 2 bases from J; junction bases left unmatched: 1. Germline assignment: CDR1 ENHRY and CDR2 SYGVKD. This CDR3 has 12 amino acids. The CDR3 nucleotides are TGTGCCATCGGCGGGGGGCAAGAGACCCAGTACTTC. Amino acids: CAIGGGQETQYF.

This chain joins TRBV6-4 and TRBJ2-1, with TRBD2 as a possible D gene (5 bases). Looked up from germline, CDR1 is MRHNA and CDR2 is SNTAGT. This CDR3 has 17 residues. Trimming stripped 0 bases from V and 1 base from J, with 13 bases between. In nucleotides, the CDR3 is TGTGCCAGCAGTGACTCTCCAGCGGCTCTATCCTACAATGAGCAGTTCTTC. Protein: CASSDSPAALSYNEQFF.

This chain connects TRBV9 to TRBJ1-1, with TRBD1 matching 8 bases. CDR1 is SGDLS and CDR2 is YYNGEE in the germline V gene. V lost 0 bases to trimming and J lost 5 bases; unmatched junction nucleotides: 12. This CDR3 has 17 residues. CDR3 protein: CASSVGPQGAARTEAFF. CDR3 nucleotide sequence: TGTGCCAGCAGCGTAGGTCCCCAGGGGGCGGCGCGTACTGAAGCTTTCTTT.

The CDR3 sequence: CSVMTGTGLGNQPQHF. For the CDR3, the DNA is TGCAGCGTTATGACAGGTACAGGTTTGGGCAATCAGCCCCAGCATTTT. The chain has TRBV29-1 and TRBJ1-5, with D possibly TRBD1 on 6 matching bases. CDR1 is SQVTM and CDR2 is ANQGSEA in the germline V gene. Trimming shortened V by 5 bases and J by 2 bases, and 19 bases separated the two germline ends. CDR3 size: 16 residues.

The V call is TRBV7-9, the J call TRBJ1-4, with 7 bases fitting TRBD1. The CDR3 length is 14 residues. V lost 4 bases to trimming and J lost 5 bases; unmatched junction nucleotides: 4. Germline V gene sequence: CDR1 SEHNR, CDR2 FQNEAQ (reference sequence). CDR3 DNA sequence: TGTGCCAGCAGCTCCCGACAGGGAAATGAAAAACTGTTTTTT. Translation: CASSSRQGNEKLFF.

V is TRBV11-3 and J is TRBJ2-1; no clear D gene. The CDR3 is 15 residues long. Germline V CDR1 and CDR2: SGHNT, YENEEA. V lost 0 bases to trimming and J lost 2 bases, with 8 bases between them. CDR3 amino acids: CASSLDWRAYNEQFF. CDR3 nucleotide sequence: TGTGCCAGCAGCTTAGATTGGCGAGCCTACAATGAGCAGTTCTTC.

The genes are TRBV28 and TRBJ1-1; D might be TRBD1 (6 bases). V lost 6 bases and J 4 bases, leaving 18 bases between the germline ends. Germline V gene lookup returns CDR1 MDHEN and CDR2 SYDVKM. The CDR3 spans 15 residues. The CDR3 coding sequence is TGTGCCAGCAGGGGCAAGGGGGGGCAGGGCACTGAAGCTTTCTTT. Its protein product is CASRGKGGQGTEAFF.

The chain joins TRBV18 to TRBJ1-1; no reliable D call. The germline CDR1 and CDR2 sequences are KGHSH and LQKENI. The CDR3 has 15 residues. Trimming removed 2 bases at V and 0 bases at J, with 10 bases between. The DNA of the CDR3 is TGTGCCAGCTCACCATCGGGGAACCTGAACACTGAAGCTTTCTTT. It yields the protein CASSPSGNLNTEAFF.

The chain recombines TRBV27 with TRBJ1-2; 7 nucleotides align to TRBD1. The CDR3 is 14 amino acids. Germline V gives CDR1 MNHEY, CDR2 SMNVEV (reference sequence). The trim removed 3 bases at V and 7 bases at J, leaving 8 bases unmatched. The CDR3 DNA is TGTGCCAGCAGTTTGTTGCAGGGGGTTGCTGGCTACACCTTC. Translated: CASSLLQGVAGYTF.